These 20 T cell receptor beta chains originate from one sample sequenced in a study of PD-1 blockade in classical Hodgkin lymphoma. Only in-frame clones appear in the TCRdb table, and some are missing; sequencing was by immunoSEQ multiplex PCR. In the table there are approximately 19,000 clones, just over 75% of which are singletons. Every patient experienced relapse after autologous stem cell transplantation, and brentuximab vedotin exposure varied. The specimen comprised peripheral blood mononuclear cells (PBMCs), sampled before the second cycle of nivolumab. These TCRs come from a human donor with classical Hodgkin lymphoma.

This clone was observed a handful of times. The V and J genes are TRBV27 and TRBJ1-1; tentative D call: TRBD1 (5 bases). The CDR3 has 16 amino acids. The V end was cut by 1 base, the J end by 0 bases, with 12 bases between. Germline loops: CDR1 MNHEY, CDR2 SMNVEV (reference sequence). CDR3 protein: CASSLYQGRMNTEAFF. CDR3 coding DNA: TGTGCCAGCAGTTTATACCAGGGACGCATGAACACTGAAGCTTTCTTT.

The chain joins TRBV4-1 to TRBJ1-3, with a possible D match to TRBD1 (5 bases). The V end was cut by 2 bases, the J end by 4 bases, with 18 bases between. In germline, CDR1 is MGHRA, CDR2 YSYEKL. The CDR3 spans 17 residues. Written as DNA, the CDR3 is TGCGCCAGCAGCCAATCATCGTCCGCGGGGGACGGAAACACCATATATTTT. As protein: CASSQSSSAGDGNTIYF.

The chain combines TRBV5-6 with TRBJ1-4; the match to TRBD1 covers 8 bases. Germline V gene sequence: CDR1 SGHDT, CDR2 YYEEEE. The CDR3 sequence is 14 residues long. V shed 0 bases, J shed 5 bases, and the junction held 0 bases outside the gene matches. The CDR3 DNA reads TGTGCCAGCAGCTTGGGACAGGGGAATGAAAAACTGTTTTTT. Residues: CASSLGQGNEKLFF. Variable domain in full (rest from reference TRBV5-6 and TRBJ1-4): DAGVTQSPTHLIKTRGQQVTLRCSPKSGHDTVSWYQQALGQGPQFIFQYYEEEERQRGNFPDRFSGHQFPNYSSELNVNALLLGDSALYLCASSLGQGNEKLFFGSGTQLSVL.

This chain links TRBV5-1 with TRBJ1-3; D gene uncertain. Germline V lookup: CDR1 SGHRS, CDR2 YFSETQ. CDR3 length: 16 residues. Trimming removed 1 base at V and 0 bases at J, with 11 bases between. As DNA, the CDR3 is TGCGCCAGCAGCTTGACAGCACCAAGCTCTGGAAACACCATATATTTT. Amino acids: CASSLTAPSSGNTIYF.

This rearrangement joins TRBV6-5 to TRBJ2-7; D might be TRBD1 (5 bases). Germline lookup yields CDR1 MNHEY and CDR2 SVGAGI. This CDR3 has 13 amino acids. Between the trimmed V and J ends, which lost 7 bases and 6 bases, there was a span of 16 bases. DNA for the CDR3: TGTGCCAGCACCCCCCCTCAGGGTAGCGAGCAGTACTTC. Encoded protein: CASTPPQGSEQYF.

The V gene is TRBV6-4, the J gene TRBJ1-5; D perhaps matches TRBD1 (6 bases). Germline V gene data show CDR1 as MRHNA and CDR2 as SNTAGT. Trimming removed 4 bases at V and 1 base at J, with 11 bases between. This CDR3 has 15 residues. The CDR3 loop reads CASSVSGDSNQPQHF. In DNA, the CDR3 is TGTGCCAGCAGTGTCTCAGGGGACAGCAATCAGCCCCAGCATTTT.

The genes are TRBV5-1 and TRBJ2-1, with D tentatively TRBD2 (5 bases). V was clipped by 4 bases and J by 10 bases, with 18 bases between them. Germline V gives CDR1 SGHRS, CDR2 YFSETQ. The CDR3 is 14 residues long. CDR3 in amino acids: CASSAQTSSLEQFF. In DNA form, the CDR3 reads TGCGCCAGCAGCGCTCAAACTAGTTCACTAGAGCAGTTCTTC.

This rearrangement joins TRBV11-2 to TRBJ1-2, with 7 nucleotides matching TRBD1. Trimming at V came to 6 bases and at J to 8 bases, leaving 6 bases not matched to a gene. Germline assignment: CDR1 SGHAT and CDR2 FQNNGV. The CDR3 loop spans 12 amino acids. As DNA, the CDR3 is TGTGCCAGCAGTTTAAACAGGGGCGGCTACACCTTC. Protein sequence: CASSLNRGGYTF. The full variable domain, with the rest looked up from reference TRBV11-2 and TRBJ1-2, is EAGVAQSPRYKIIEKRQSVAFWCNPISGHATLYWYQQILGQGPKLLIQFQNNGVVDDSQLPKDRFSAERLKGVDSTLKIQPAKLEDSAVYLCASSLNRGGYTFGSGTRLTVV.

The V and J genes are TRBV9 and TRBJ2-7; D is uncertain. V gave up 1 base and J gave up 0 bases, with 5 bases separating them. Looked up from germline, CDR1 is SGDLS and CDR2 is YYNGEE. This CDR3 has 13 residues. The CDR3 nucleotides are TGTGCCAGCAGCGTATCCCCCTCCTACGAGCAGTACTTC. As protein: CASSVSPSYEQYF. Variable domain in full (rest from reference TRBV9 and TRBJ2-7): DSGVTQTPKHLITATGQRVTLRCSPRSGDLSVYWYQQSLDQGLQFLIQYYNGEERAKGNILERFSAQQFPDLHSELNLSSLELGDSALYFCASSVSPSYEQYFGPGTRLTVT.

The table lists this clone with a count of one. Other DNA sequences from this sample encode an identical CDR3 as well. J is TRBJ2-1 and V is TRBV4-1; D gene uncertain. V lost 0 bases and J lost 7, with 1 base in between. There are 11 residues in the CDR3. Germline CDR1 MGHRA, CDR2 YSYEKL. CDR3 protein: CASSQDNEQFF. CDR3 sequence (DNA): TGCGCCAGCAGCCAAGATAATGAGCAGTTCTTC.

V and J are TRBV29-1 and TRBJ2-2; D uncertain. The CDR3 extends over 13 amino acids. Germline CDR1 reads SQVTM; CDR2 reads ANQGSEA. Trimming pared 8 bases from V and 1 base from J, leaving 11 bases between. The CDR3 loop reads CSYFSGNTGELFF. CDR3 coding DNA: TGCAGCTATTTCTCAGGGAACACCGGGGAGCTGTTTTTT.

The V and J genes are TRBV6-4 and TRBJ1-1; a possible D gene is TRBD1 (6 bases). This CDR3 has 15 residues. Germline CDR1 is MRHNA and CDR2 is SNTAGT. With 6 bases removed from V and 1 base from J, the gap between germline ends came to 15 bases. DNA of the CDR3: TGTGCCAGCAGCGATCTACAGGGTAAGAACACTGAAGCTTTCTTT. Protein: CASSDLQGKNTEAFF.

This chain links TRBV5-1 with TRBJ1-5, with D unclear. Trimming took off 4 bases at V and 0 bases at J, with 8 bases between the two ends. Germline V lookup: CDR1 SGHRS, CDR2 YFSETQ. CDR3 length equals 14 residues. CDR3 sequence (DNA): TGCGCCAGCAGCAAGGACGGTAGCAATCAGCCCCAGCATTTT. This codes for CASSKDGSNQPQHF.

Only one count was recorded for this clone. The V call is TRBV14, the J call TRBJ2-3; 8 nucleotides align to TRBD1. Per the germline V gene, CDR1 is SGHDN and CDR2 is FVKESK. V shed 0 bases, J shed 6 bases, and the junction held 5 bases outside the gene matches. The CDR3 has 15 amino acids. The DNA for the CDR3 is TGTGCCAGCAGCCAAGACGGACAGGGAGGCGATACGCAGTATTTT. Its translation is CASSQDGQGGDTQYF.

This chain connects TRBV5-1 to TRBJ2-2; D call uncertain. The CDR3 spans 13 residues. V lost 0 bases to trimming and J lost 6 bases, with 6 bases between them. The V gene's germline CDR1 is SGHRS and CDR2 YFSETQ. The CDR3 sequence is CASSLVNAGELFF. As DNA, the CDR3 is TGCGCCAGCAGCTTGGTGAATGCCGGGGAGCTGTTTTTT.

The J gene is TRBJ1-2, the V gene TRBV15, with a possible D match to TRBD1 (5 bases). Between the trimmed V and J ends, which lost 0 bases and 3 bases, there was a span of 8 bases. The V gene's germline CDR1 is LNHNV and CDR2 YYDKDF (reference sequence). The CDR3 contains 14 residues. The chain's CDR3 is CATSRDQGYYGYTF. The DNA for the CDR3 is TGTGCCACCAGCAGAGATCAGGGTTACTATGGCTACACCTTC.

DNA of the CDR3: TGTGCCAGCAGCTTCCAGGGGGAGCTGTTTTTT. Its protein product is CASSFQGELFF. The chain employs TRBV7-9 and TRBJ2-2; D unclear. The CDR3 spans 11 residues. V lost 3 bases and J 8 bases, leaving 4 bases between the germline ends. Looked up from germline, CDR1 is SEHNR and CDR2 is FQNEAQ (reference sequence).

The J gene is TRBJ2-5, the V gene TRBV5-1; TRBD2 matches 9 bases. From germline, CDR1 is SGHRS and CDR2 YFSETQ. After removal of 2 bases from V and 5 bases from J, the junction contained 10 bases not matched to a gene. The CDR3 contains 16 residues. The CDR3 is CASSFGVAGESETQYF. Here the CDR3 DNA reads TGCGCCAGCAGCTTTGGAGTAGCGGGAGAGTCGGAGACCCAGTACTTC. The variable domain in full, completed from reference TRBV5-1 and TRBJ2-5, reads KAGVTQTPRYLIKTRGQQVTLSCSPISGHRSVSWYQQTPGQGLQFLFEYFSETQRNKGNFPGRFSGRQFSNSRSEMNVSTLELGDSALYLCASSFGVAGESETQYFGPGTRLLVL.

This clone was seen just once. This chain links TRBV6-5 with TRBJ2-2; no reliable D call. The CDR3 has 15 amino acids. Germline V gives CDR1 MNHEY, CDR2 SVGAGI. V gave up 0 bases and J gave up 1 base, with 6 bases separating them. DNA for the CDR3: TGTGCCAGCAGTTACTCGAGCAGGAACACCGGGGAGCTGTTTTTT. Protein: CASSYSSRNTGELFF.

J is TRBJ2-3 and V is TRBV6-4; 10 bases are a match to TRBD1. The CDR3 length is 15 residues. CDR1 is MRHNA and CDR2 is SNTAGT in the germline V gene. The ends lost 0 bases at V and 4 bases at J; junction bases unmatched: 1. CDR3 nucleotide sequence: TGTGCCAGCAGTGACTCCGGACAGGGGGCAGATACGCAGTATTTT. Translated: CASSDSGQGADTQYF.